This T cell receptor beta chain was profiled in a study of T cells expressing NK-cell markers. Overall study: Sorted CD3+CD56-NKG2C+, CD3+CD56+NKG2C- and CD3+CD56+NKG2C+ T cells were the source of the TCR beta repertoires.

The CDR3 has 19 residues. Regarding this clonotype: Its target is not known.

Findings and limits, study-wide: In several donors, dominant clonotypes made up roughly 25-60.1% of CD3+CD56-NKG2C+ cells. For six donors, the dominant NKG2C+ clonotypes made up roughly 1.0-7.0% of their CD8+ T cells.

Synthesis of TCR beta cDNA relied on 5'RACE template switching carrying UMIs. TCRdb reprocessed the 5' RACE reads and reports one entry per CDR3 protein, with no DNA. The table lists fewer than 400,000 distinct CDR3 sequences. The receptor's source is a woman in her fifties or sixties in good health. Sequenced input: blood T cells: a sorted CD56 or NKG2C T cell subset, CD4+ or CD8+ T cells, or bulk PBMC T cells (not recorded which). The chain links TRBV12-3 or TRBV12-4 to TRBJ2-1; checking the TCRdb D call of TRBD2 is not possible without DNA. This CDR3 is CASSSPGTSGRARYNEQFF.